Here is one T cell receptor (beta chain) with its context. Antigen unknown. The source of the sample is a study of cytomegalovirus exposure and HLA in healthy donors. CDR1 and CDR2 (germline): SGHTA, FQGNSA. The CDR3 has 15 amino acids. V lost 3 bases and J 4 bases, leaving 16 bases between the germline ends. The PCR used 60 Vbeta and 13 Jbeta primers. TCRdb keeps only in-frame clones here, not all; method: immunoSEQ multiplex PCR. Among over 150,000 clones listed, 75% to 85% were seen once. General study points: The Asian-associated ancestry cluster reportedly had fewer N-insertions than the approximately 630-donor mean in a later analysis. In vitro experiments confirmed that three CMV-associated chains were specific for CMV antigens.

Sequencing was carried out using PBMCs. The chain employs TRBV7-2 and TRBJ2-7; no definite D call. The origin of this receptor is a man aged 45-65 years in good health and CMV-seropositive. In DNA, the CDR3 is TGTGCCAGCAGCTTTCCGGGTCGCATGGCATACGAGCAGTACTTC. Translation: CASSFPGRMAYEQYF.